This TCR beta chain appears in the sequencing data of a study of blood T cells in healthy people across ages (dated by TCRdb to the mid-2010s). At the level of the whole study: In model experiments, roughly one uniquely barcoded TCR beta cDNA molecule per two T cells was captured by template switching. To avoid experimental bias, donors of different ages were spread randomly across the sequencing lanes. Using the same blood draw, the study looked at two additional independent replicas of 1 million unique cDNA reads for two donors, one aged 18 to 29 and the other aged 80 or older. The donors were divided into four age groups: young (average 16 years), middle-aged (about 39), aged (around 67) and long-lived (roughly 82). To track age-related changes in TCR beta repertoire diversity, the study relied on deep sequencing normalized with unique cDNA molecular identifiers.

Summary of the overall study and its limitations: Observed TCR beta diversity per million T cells fell roughly linearly with age, and a significant reduction was already apparent by age roughly 40. Because profiling used bulk unsorted PBMCs, naive and antigen-experienced compartments could not be compared conclusively. The CMV infection status of donors was not known, potentially confounding age-related changes in expanded clonotypes. The long-lived group showed more naive CD4+ T cells, fewer expanded clones and increased TCR diversity than the aged group, suggesting age selection. There was a strong correlation between observed TCR beta diversity and the percentage of naive T cells measured by flow cytometry. Estimates of total diversity from one million sequenced T cells were regarded as lower bounds and underestimates.

Spanning cysteine to phenylalanine, the CDR3 consists of 15 amino acids. The retained sequence is limited to the CDR3, 45 bases, with the frame set at the first base. From V the trimming removes 0 bases and from J it removes 9 bases, while the gene matches leave 7 bases of the junction unaccounted for. Per the germline V gene (reference sequence), DFQATT is the CDR1 and SNEGSKA is the CDR2. Library preparation was by 5' RACE. Data came from an Illumina HiSeq 2500. A second PCR of roughly 7 to 11 cycles was run with a J-beta primer mix and a sample-barcoded 5' primer. A unique molecular identifier was introduced onto each TCR beta cDNA molecule by a template-switch 5' adaptor carrying 12 random nucleotides. At least 2.5 million CDR3-containing paired-end reads were obtained from each sample. First-strand cDNA was synthesized from all RNA with the Mint cDNA synthesis kit, primed by a TRBC-specific oligonucleotide. After uracil-DNA glycosylase treatment, a first 18-cycle PCR used universal primers M1SS and BC2_uni_R on all cDNA. The study's own analysis went as follows. Each sample was normalized by randomly selecting 1 million high-quality reads, each carrying a distinct molecular identifier. Instead of being binned into consensus sequences, reads with shared molecular identifiers were discarded. MiTCR, set to a Q25 quality threshold and the strictest error-elimination algorithm, was used for CDR3 identification, clonotype clustering and error correction. A nonparametric unseen species model with Euler transformation was used to estimate a lower bound on total TCR beta diversity. TCRdb trimmed the raw reads at Q25, called clones with MiXCR and kept productive beta chains. Merged by CDR3 protein, the rows form single entries marked with the most common genes and DNA. The V and J calls reflect TCRdb's pipeline rather than the authors' work. The sample table records roughly 700,000 distinct CDR3 sequences; over 45% of these occur just once. The top ten clonotypes cover roughly a third of the sample.

On this clonotype: Its antigen specificity is not known. No base qualities exist here, and no much larger clone lies one base off it.

The donors were around 39 Caucasian individuals from Russia, aged roughly 6 to 90 years, who were systemically healthy. Ten milliliters of peripheral blood were drawn from each donor into EDTA-treated Vacutainer tubes. Ficoll-Paque density-gradient centrifugation was used to isolate PBMCs, with at least 6.5 million per sample. Total RNA, at least 6 micrograms per sample, was extracted from PBMCs with Trizol reagent. For every donor, an aliquot of PBMCs went through flow cytometry to measure the percentages of naive CD45RAhigh/CD27high T cells. The receptor comes from a woman aged 55-69 years in good health. Source material: blood. This sequence uses TRBV20-1 and TRBJ1-6, and 8 junction bases match TRBD1. The DNA sequence reads TGCAGTGCTAGAGAAGACAGGGGCGAAAGTTCACCCCTCCACTTT. Translated, this is CSAREDRGESSPLHF.